This TCR beta chain was documented in a study of T cell changes during pregnancy in multiple sclerosis. The CDR3 loop spans 14 amino acids. The germline V gene encodes CDR1 GTSNPN and CDR2 SVGIG (reference sequence). V trimming: 3 bases; J trimming: 5 bases; junction bases outside the gene matches: 5. Sequencing used immunoSEQ multiplex PCR; TCRdb keeps in-frame clones, though not all of them. Among roughly 50,000 clones, around 92% were seen once, and the ten largest hold about 0.7%. This chain joins TRBV30 and TRBJ2-3; the match to TRBD1 covers 10 bases. The clonotype originates from a female donor with multiple sclerosis, enrolled in a pregnancy study. Here the sequenced sample was CD4+ T cells from peripheral blood mononuclear cells, taken in the third trimester of pregnancy. As DNA, the CDR3 is TGTGCCTGGAGGCTGACAGGGGGCAAAGATACGCAGTATTTT. Amino acid sequence: CAWRLTGGKDTQYF.